This TCR beta chain was identified in a study of Graves' ophthalmopathy and Graves' hyperthyroidism. Findings and caveats of the study: As the model predicted ophthalmopathy progression, it achieved a sensitivity of 70% to 71% and a specificity of about 72%. Ophthalmopathy could be told apart from stable hyperthyroidism by a 13-signature model (87.88% sensitivity, around 80% specificity). Most expanded clonotypes from thyroid (those above 0.001 frequency) were also found in blood.

This clonotype appeared a few times. Its specificity is unknown. Per the germline V gene, CDR1 is SGHAT and CDR2 is FQNNGV. Trimming shortened V by 5 bases and J by 0 bases, and 23 bases separated the two germline ends. CDR3 length equals 20 residues. TCR beta CDR3 amplification used RNA transcripts. Amplification began with first-round RT-PCR using HTBI primers, then second-round multiplex PCR was performed. From the multiplex PCR reads, TCRdb called clonotypes with MiXCR, one entry per CDR3 protein. The sample holds some 1.1 million distinct CDR3 sequences, 35% to 40% seen once. The sample taken for sequencing was peripheral blood or thyroid tissue (not recorded which). The chain couples TRBV11-2 to TRBJ2-6, with D perhaps matching TRBD2 (6 bases). The sequence derives from an adult man with Graves' hyperthyroidism. Here the CDR3 reads CASSKSPWDSLPSGANVLTF. DNA of the CDR3: TGTGCCAGCAGCAAATCCCCCTGGGACTCCCTCCCCTCTGGGGCCAACGTCCTGACTTTC. The complete variable domain, with remaining parts taken from reference TRBV11-2 and TRBJ2-6, reads EAGVAQSPRYKIIEKRQSVAFWCNPISGHATLYWYQQILGQGPKLLIQFQNNGVVDDSQLPKDRFSAERLKGVDSTLKIQPAKLEDSAVYLCASSKSPWDSLPSGANVLTFGAGSRLTVL.